This paragraph covers one T cell receptor (beta chain) sequence. Antigen specificity is unknown. Primed by a sample-barcoded 5' primer and a J-beta primer mix, a second PCR proceeded for 7 to 11 cycles. Unique molecular identifiers of 12 random nucleotides labeled each cDNA. TCRdb independently ran MiXCR on the 5' RACE reads; one entry per CDR3 protein. The top ten hold nearly 20% of the sample, which has 650,000 to 950,000 distinct CDR3 sequences, under 55% seen once. These data are taken from a study of blood T cells in healthy people across ages. Study-wide points: Strongly correlated with naive T cell percentage was TCR beta diversity. There were more naive CD4+ cells and higher diversity in long-lived donors than in aged donors.

The authors extracted at least 6 micrograms of total RNA per sample. Germline CDR1 is SEHNR and CDR2 is FQNEAQ (reference sequence). This CDR3 is built from 15 residues. Trimming stripped 1 base from V and 6 bases from J, with 14 bases between. The TCR sequence derives from a man in his 60s in good health. Sequenced input: blood. The V call is TRBV7-9, the J call TRBJ2-3; TRBD1 is a possible D gene (6 bases). The CDR3: CASSLEGQGKDTQYF. The CDR3 DNA follows: TGTGCCAGCAGCTTAGAAGGGCAGGGGAAGGATACGCAGTATTTT.